This paragraph covers one T cell receptor (beta chain) sequence. This clone was seen more than once but under ten times. There is no known antigen for this receptor. One base away there is no much larger clone; base qualities are not given. Per the germline V gene (reference sequence), LNHDA is the CDR1 and SQIVND is the CDR2. V and J lose 7 bases and 0 bases, and a span of 16 bases separates them. Its CDR3 holds 16 amino acids, cysteine through phenylalanine. Kept here is only the CDR3 DNA, which spans 48 bases and is read in frame from base 1. The library was generated by the immunoSEQ multiplex PCR assay. The authors' analysis ran thus. A statistical classification framework was developed to diagnose cytomegalovirus status using the catalog of TCR beta chain sequences. What TCRdb holds here is the immuneACCESS table cut down to in-frame rearrangements. Part of the clones is not present; checked against another copy, under half of the missing clones reflect an unresolved V gene, and the others are unexplained. The V and J calls and clone size are taken from that table; D and trimming were inferred from the DNA. Across this sample there are tens of thousands of clones, with roughly 84% seen only once. Of the sample, over 10% falls within the top ten clones.

This sample is part of a study of cytomegalovirus exposure and HLA in healthy donors (dated by TCRdb to 2016 to 2017). In the study overall: A later analysis indicated that the 120 or so validation repertoires were generated on the platform also employed for the 666 repertoires of the first cohort. The study aimed to test whether cataloging public T cell receptors could reveal signatures of past pathogen exposure. A separate validation cohort of roughly 130 different subjects was used in addition to the roughly 670-subject first cohort. To predict cytomegalovirus infection status, the study brought together high-throughput TCR immunosequencing, statistical association of individual TCRs with disease status, and machine learning. Study-level results and caveats: Most TCR sequences were observed very rarely across donors, whereas some public TCRs were present in many individuals. The validation cohort had no HLA typing available for a later analysis, so co-occurrence within that cohort was assessed over all 120 or so repertoires. In vitro tests confirmed that three of the cytomegalovirus-associated TCR beta chains recognize cytomegalovirus antigens. The classifier was reported to diagnose cytomegalovirus status with high specificity and sensitivity in both the original and validation cohorts. Of the cluster scores, 90% to 95% were above 0 in a later analysis, which found that TCRs clustered in the first cohort also tended to co-occur in the 110 or so validation repertoires. The study listed 150 to 200 TCR beta chains as associated with cytomegalovirus. The authors suggested that the approach could potentially be extended to other disease states and immunological phenotypes.

The donors were included in the validation cohort of approximately 130 subjects, a group kept apart from the roughly 700-subject first cohort. The receptor comes from a woman between 18 and 30 years old in good health and CMV-seropositive. The rearrangement combines TRBV19 with TRBJ1-5; no D segment can be confidently identified. The sample taken for sequencing was PBMCs. The CDR3 protein: CASTPHSSYSNQPQHF. The base sequence is TGTGCCAGTACTCCACACAGCTCTTATAGCAATCAGCCCCAGCATTTT. This CDR3, with the reference TRBV19 and TRBJ1-5 proteins standing in past its ends, gives the full variable domain DGGITQSPKYLFRKEGQNVTLSCEQNLNHDAMYWYRQDPGQGLRLIYYSQIVNDFQKGDIAEGYSVSREKKESFPLTVTSAQKNPTAFYLCASTPHSSYSNQPQHFGDGTRLSIL.